These 6 T cell receptor beta chains came from one sample sequenced in a study of control samples from healthy donors and cancer patients. Sequencing was performed with immunoSEQ multiplex PCR; in TCRdb, only in-frame clones are kept and a portion is missing. In all, the sample yields about 210,000 clones. The specimen was blood. These receptors all come from a woman aged 25-40 years in good health.

The rearrangement links TRBV28 to TRBJ1-1; D not certain. The germline CDR1 and CDR2 sequences are MDHEN and SYDVKM. V shed 3 bases and J shed 4 bases, with 9 bases lying between them. The CDR3 runs to 13 residues. CDR3 sequence (DNA): TGTGCCAGCAGTTTTTTTTGGGGCACTGAAGCTTTCTTT. Translating it yields CASSFFWGTEAFF.

The V and J genes are TRBV10-1 and TRBJ1-2; TRBD1 is a possible D gene (6 bases). V was pared by 5 bases and J by 6 bases, with 13 bases between. Germline V lookup: CDR1 WNHNN, CDR2 SYGVQD (reference sequence). This CDR3 comprises 13 residues. CDR3 bases: TGCGCCAGCAGTTTCAGACAGGACGATGGCTACACCTTC. Residues: CASSFRQDDGYTF.

The chain uses TRBV29-1 and TRBJ2-1; no reliable D call. The V end was cut by 1 base, the J end by 4 bases, with 11 bases between. The CDR3 length is 14 residues. Germline CDR1 and CDR2: SQVTM and ANQGSEA. The DNA of the CDR3 is TGCAGCGTTGAAGGTGACCTAAAATACAATGAGCAGTTCTTC. Translating gives CSVEGDLKYNEQFF.

The V gene is TRBV9, the J gene TRBJ2-6; TRBD1 agrees at 12 bases. There are 17 residues in the CDR3. Germline V gene lookup returns CDR1 SGDLS and CDR2 YYNGEE. V gave up 4 bases and J gave up 3 bases; unmatched junction bases: 5. As DNA, the CDR3 is TGTGCCAGCAGCCCGGGACAGGGGGCGCTTGGGGCCAACGTCCTGACTTTC. Amino acids: CASSPGQGALGANVLTF.

This chain joins TRBV7-9 and TRBJ1-2; the D is unclear. The CDR3 sequence is 13 residues long. Trimming removed 5 bases from V and 7 bases from J, with 14 bases in between. Per germline, CDR1 SEHNR and CDR2 FQNEAQ (reference sequence). The CDR3 protein is CASSPRRESGYTF. In nucleotides, the CDR3 is TGTGCCAGCAGCCCCCGGAGGGAGTCTGGCTACACCTTC.

The J gene is TRBJ1-2, the V gene TRBV2; unclear D gene. Trimming took off 4 bases at V and 8 bases at J, with 5 bases between the two ends. This CDR3 has 10 residues. Germline V gives CDR1 SNHLY, CDR2 FYNNEI. In DNA, the CDR3 is TGTGCCAGCAGTGTAAAGGGCTACACCTTC. Its translation is CASSVKGYTF. Using reference TRBV2 and TRBJ1-2 for the parts outside the CDR3, the full variable domain is EPEVTQTPSHQVTQMGQEVILRCVPISNHLYFYWYRQILGQKVEFLVSFYNNEISEKSEIFDDQFSVERPDGSNFTLKIRSTKLEDSAMYFCASSVKGYTFGSGTRLTVV.